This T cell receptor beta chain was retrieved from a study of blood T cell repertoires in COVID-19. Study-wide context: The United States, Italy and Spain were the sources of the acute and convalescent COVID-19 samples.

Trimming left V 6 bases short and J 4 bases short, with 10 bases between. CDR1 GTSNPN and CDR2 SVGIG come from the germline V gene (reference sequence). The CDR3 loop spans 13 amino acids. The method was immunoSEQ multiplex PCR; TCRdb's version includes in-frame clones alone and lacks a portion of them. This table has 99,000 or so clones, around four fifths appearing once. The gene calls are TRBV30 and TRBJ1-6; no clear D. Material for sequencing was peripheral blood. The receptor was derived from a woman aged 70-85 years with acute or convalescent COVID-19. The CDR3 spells CACRQVYNSPLHF. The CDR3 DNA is TGTGCCTGCCGACAAGTTTATAATTCACCCCTCCACTTT.